This TCR beta chain was recovered during a study of T cell repertoires in cytomegalovirus infection (dated by TCRdb to the late 2010s). Regarding the study in general: Donor HLA type was relevant to the analysis, because carriage of CMV infection together with the matching HLA type was indicated by public TCR beta signatures.

These reads were obtained on an Illumina HiSeq 1500. The public sequencing data were trimmed at Q25 with fastp and processed into clonotypes with MiXCR by TCRdb, which kept only in-frame beta chains. CDR3 protein duplicates are merged, each entry listing the most common genes and DNA. This sample comprises roughly 230,000 distinct CDR3 sequences, approximately 24% of them detected only once. Of the sample, about 20% is held by the ten largest clones. About this clonotype: Its antigen is still unknown. No quality values exist for individual bases; no much larger clone is one base distant.

Overall study outcomes, separate from this receptor: In both this cohort and an independent cohort of 350 to 400 donors, the cumulative frequency of public TCR beta family members distinguished carriers of CMV infection plus the relevant HLA type. In the ex vivo response, HLA-C-restricted CMV-specific TCR beta clonotypes were dominant, and in two of eight donors the single most frequent clonotype came from this HLA-C-restricted group.

Based on the germline V gene (reference sequence), the CDR1 and CDR2 sequences are LNHDA and SQIVND. Measured from the cysteine to the phenylalanine, the CDR3 is 15 residues long. The only DNA kept is the CDR3, 45 bases in frame from the first base. The junction shows trimming of 7 bases on V and 0 bases on J, plus 16 bases between the germline ends. Here the chain combines TRBV19 and TRBJ2-7; matching of 6 bases hints at TRBD1 as the D gene. Sequencing used CD8+ T cells from PBMCs. This TCR was sampled from a human donor in good health (CMV status not recorded). Some clones in this sample may be carry-over from other donors' samples. The CDR3 region has the sequence CASTPDSATSYEQYF. At the DNA level, the sequence is TGTGCCAGTACCCCGGACAGCGCGACCTCCTACGAGCAGTACTTC.